Shown below are 13 T cell receptor beta chains from a single sample sequenced in a study of shared clonotypes between healthy human individuals. Positively selected for CCR7, the CD45RO-negative cells used as naive CD8 cells excluded terminally differentiated effector memory CD45RA+ cells. Data came from immunoSEQ multiplex PCR; TCRdb stores just in-frame clones and leaves some out. This sample has hundreds of thousands of clones, with 85% to 95% found just once. Specimen: naive CD8+ T cells sorted from blood. The receptors were sampled from a woman aged 25-40 years in good health.

As DNA, the CDR3 is TGTGCCAGCAGCAGACAGGGGAAGGGCAATCAGCCCCAGCATTTT. Its protein is CASSRQGKGNQPQHF. The chain combines TRBV7-3 with TRBJ1-5; 8 positions agree with TRBD1. Germline V CDR1 and CDR2: SGHTA, FQGTGA. Unmatched junction bases numbered 5, after V lost 5 bases and J lost 2 bases. The CDR3 is made up of 15 amino acids.

The rearrangement uses TRBV4-1 and TRBJ2-7; 7 bases agree with TRBD2. This CDR3 has 15 amino acids. The junction had 10 bases not matched to a gene; V was cut back by 5 bases and J by 3 bases. Per the germline V gene, CDR1 is MGHRA and CDR2 is YSYEKL. The CDR3 DNA sequence: TGCGCCAGCAGCGGAGGGACTAACCCTGTCTACGAGCAGTACTTC. It codes for CASSGGTNPVYEQYF.

This clone was picked up one time. The chain joins TRBV28 to TRBJ1-6; D ambiguous. V was trimmed by 3 bases and J by 7 bases, leaving 13 bases between them. The CDR3 extends over 15 amino acids. Looked up from germline, CDR1 is MDHEN and CDR2 is SYDVKM. The CDR3 DNA sequence: TGTGCCAGCAGTTTTAGGCCAATTGGGAATTCACCCCTCCACTTT. As protein: CASSFRPIGNSPLHF.

This chain connects TRBV4-2 to TRBJ1-1; D is ambiguous. Trimming removed 1 base at V and 7 bases at J, with 4 bases between. Per the germline V gene, CDR1 is LGHNA and CDR2 is YNFKEQ. The CDR3 runs 11 residues. CDR3 protein: CASSQGSEAFF. The CDR3 coding sequence is TGTGCCAGCAGCCAAGGTAGTGAAGCTTTCTTT.

The gene calls are TRBV9 and TRBJ2-1; D gene ambiguous. The CDR3 consists of 15 residues. The V end was cut by 0 bases, the J end by 5 bases, with 12 bases between. Germline CDR1 is SGDLS and CDR2 is YYNGEE. The CDR3 sequence: CASSVEPSPNNEQFF. Written as DNA, the CDR3 is TGTGCCAGCAGCGTAGAGCCCTCCCCCAACAATGAGCAGTTCTTC.

The chain couples TRBV25-1 to TRBJ2-1; D unclear. V was trimmed by 9 bases and J by 4 bases, leaving 10 bases between them. The CDR3 is 12 amino acids. Germline-derived CDR1 and CDR2 are MGHDK and SYGVNS. The CDR3 reads CASGGRYNEQFF. The CDR3 DNA sequence: TGTGCCAGTGGCGGACGATACAATGAGCAGTTCTTC.

This chain uses TRBV27 with TRBJ1-2; tentatively, D is TRBD1 (6 bases). Trimming shortened V by 6 bases and J by 3 bases, and 14 bases separated the two germline ends. Germline V gene lookup returns CDR1 MNHEY and CDR2 SMNVEV (reference sequence). The CDR3 runs to 14 residues. Here the CDR3 DNA reads TGTGCCAGCAGCACAGGAACAGGGTACTATGGCTACACCTTC. It encodes CASSTGTGYYGYTF.

The chain is built from TRBV5-1 and TRBJ2-1; 10 nucleotides line up with TRBD2. The CDR3 totals 16 residues. V lost 0 bases to trimming and J lost 4 bases; unmatched junction nucleotides: 4. The germline V gene has CDR1 SGHRS and CDR2 YFSETQ. CDR3 sequence (DNA): TGCGCCAGCAGCTTGGAGCTAGCGGGAGTATACAATGAGCAGTTCTTC. It translates to CASSLELAGVYNEQFF.

The chain is built from TRBV11-2 and TRBJ1-3; D ambiguous. Germline CDR1 SGHAT, CDR2 FQNNGV. This CDR3 spans 14 amino acids. The germline V and J ends were trimmed by 6 bases and 0 bases, with 9 bases remaining between them. CDR3 DNA sequence: TGTGCCAGCAGGGACGGGCCCTCTGGAAACACCATATATTTT. This codes for CASRDGPSGNTIYF. The entire variable domain, with the rest obtained from reference TRBV11-2 and TRBJ1-3, is as follows: EAGVAQSPRYKIIEKRQSVAFWCNPISGHATLYWYQQILGQGPKLLIQFQNNGVVDDSQLPKDRFSAERLKGVDSTLKIQPAKLEDSAVYLCASRDGPSGNTIYFGEGSWLTVV.

The chain joins TRBV19 to TRBJ1-3; 10 bases match TRBD1. The CDR3 covers 20 residues. Germline V gives CDR1 LNHDA, CDR2 SQIVND (reference sequence). The J segment lost 0 bases and the V segment lost 4 bases, leaving 15 bases of the junction unmatched. The CDR3 DNA reads as TGTGCCAGTAGTAGCCCCGGGACAGGGGACCACCGAAGCTCTGGAAACACCATATATTTT. Its protein product is CASSSPGTGDHRSSGNTIYF.

This clone was recorded once. This chain uses TRBV9 with TRBJ1-1; TRBD1 matches 9 bases. Trimming cost V 2 bases and J 4 bases; bases outside gene matches: 6. The CDR3 is 15 amino acids. Germline V gives CDR1 SGDLS, CDR2 YYNGEE. CDR3 DNA: TGTGCCAGCAGCGTGGACAGGACAGGGGCCACTGAAGCTTTCTTT. As protein: CASSVDRTGATEAFF.

The chain recombines TRBV4-1 with TRBJ1-2; no definite D call. This CDR3 has 14 residues. Trimming stripped 1 base from V and 2 bases from J, with 8 bases between. Per germline, CDR1 MGHRA and CDR2 YSYEKL. CDR3 nucleotide sequence: TGCGCCAGCAGCCAAGCGGCGCTGAACTATGGCTACACCTTC. This translates into CASSQAALNYGYTF.

This chain connects TRBV18 to TRBJ2-7; D perhaps matches TRBD2 (5 bases). There are 14 residues in the CDR3. V dropped 3 bases and J dropped 5 bases, with 14 bases sitting between them. CDR1 KGHSH and CDR2 LQKENI come from the germline V gene. The CDR3 protein is CASSPRDRVDEQYF. Here the CDR3 DNA reads TGTGCCAGCTCACCCCGGGATAGGGTTGACGAGCAGTACTTC.